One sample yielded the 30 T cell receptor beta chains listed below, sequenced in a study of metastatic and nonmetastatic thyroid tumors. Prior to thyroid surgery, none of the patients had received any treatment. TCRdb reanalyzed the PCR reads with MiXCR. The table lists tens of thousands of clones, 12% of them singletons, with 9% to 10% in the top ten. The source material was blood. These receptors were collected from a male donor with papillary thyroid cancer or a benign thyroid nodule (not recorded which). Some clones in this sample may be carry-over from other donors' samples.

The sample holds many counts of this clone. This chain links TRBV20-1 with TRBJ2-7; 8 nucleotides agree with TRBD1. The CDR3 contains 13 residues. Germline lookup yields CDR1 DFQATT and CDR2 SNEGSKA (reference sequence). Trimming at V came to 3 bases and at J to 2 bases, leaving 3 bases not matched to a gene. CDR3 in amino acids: CSASSGGAYEQYF. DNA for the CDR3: TGCAGTGCTAGTTCAGGGGGCGCCTACGAGCAGTACTTC.

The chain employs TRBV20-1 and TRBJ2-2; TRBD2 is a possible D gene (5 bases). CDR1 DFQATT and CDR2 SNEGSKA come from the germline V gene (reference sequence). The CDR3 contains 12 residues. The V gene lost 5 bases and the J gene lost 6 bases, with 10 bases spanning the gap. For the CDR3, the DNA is TGCAGTGCTTCTAAAGCGGCCGGGGAGCTGTTTTTT. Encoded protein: CSASKAAGELFF.

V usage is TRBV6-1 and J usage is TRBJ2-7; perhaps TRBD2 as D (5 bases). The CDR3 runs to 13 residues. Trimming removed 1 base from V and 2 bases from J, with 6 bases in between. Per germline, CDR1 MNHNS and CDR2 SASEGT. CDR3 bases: TGTGCCAGCAGTGAAGAGACTACCTACGAGCAGTACTTC. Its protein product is CASSEETTYEQYF.

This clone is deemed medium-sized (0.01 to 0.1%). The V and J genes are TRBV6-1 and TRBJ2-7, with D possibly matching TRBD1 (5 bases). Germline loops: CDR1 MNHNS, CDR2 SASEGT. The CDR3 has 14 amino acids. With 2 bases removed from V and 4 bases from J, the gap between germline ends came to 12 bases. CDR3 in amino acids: CASSEYKQDYEQYF. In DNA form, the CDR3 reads TGTGCCAGCAGTGAATATAAACAGGATTACGAGCAGTACTTC.

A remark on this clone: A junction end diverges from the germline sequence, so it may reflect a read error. The CDR3 loop reads CASSYSEVQENQYF. CDR3 sequence (DNA): TGTGCCAGTAGTTACTCGGAGGTACAAGAGAACCAGTACTTC. This chain joins TRBV6-2 or TRBV6-3 and TRBJ2-5, with a possible D match to TRBD2 (5 bases). The CDR3 has 14 amino acids. CDR1 is MNHEY, CDR2 SVGEGT, per germline.

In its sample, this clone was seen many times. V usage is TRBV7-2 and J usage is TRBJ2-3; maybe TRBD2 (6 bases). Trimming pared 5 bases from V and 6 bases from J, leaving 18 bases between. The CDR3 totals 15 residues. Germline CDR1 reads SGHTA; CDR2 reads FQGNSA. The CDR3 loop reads CASSRAGSPVDTQYF. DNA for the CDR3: TGTGCCAGCAGCCGAGCGGGTTCTCCTGTGGATACGCAGTATTTT.

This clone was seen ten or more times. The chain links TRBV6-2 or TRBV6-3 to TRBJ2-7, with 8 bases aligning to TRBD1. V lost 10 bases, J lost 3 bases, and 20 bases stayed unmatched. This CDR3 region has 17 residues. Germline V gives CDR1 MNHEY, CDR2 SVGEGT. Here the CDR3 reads CATRSRTGITPVYEQYF. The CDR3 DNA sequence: TGTGCCACCCGATCAAGGACAGGGATTACCCCCGTCTACGAGCAGTACTTC.

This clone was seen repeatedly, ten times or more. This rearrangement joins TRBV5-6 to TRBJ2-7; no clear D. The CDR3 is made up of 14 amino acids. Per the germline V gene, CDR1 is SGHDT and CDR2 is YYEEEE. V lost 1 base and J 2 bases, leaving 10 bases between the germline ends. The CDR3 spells CASSLFPGTYEQYF. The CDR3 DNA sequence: TGTGCCAGCAGCTTGTTCCCGGGCACCTACGAGCAGTACTTC.

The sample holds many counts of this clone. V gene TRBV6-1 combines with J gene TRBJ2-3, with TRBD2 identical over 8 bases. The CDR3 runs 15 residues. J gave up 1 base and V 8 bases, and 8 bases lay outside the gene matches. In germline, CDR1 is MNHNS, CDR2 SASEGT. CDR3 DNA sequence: TGTGCCAGCTCGTGGCGGGAGGATGGCACAGATACGCAGTATTTT. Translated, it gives CASSWREDGTDTQYF.

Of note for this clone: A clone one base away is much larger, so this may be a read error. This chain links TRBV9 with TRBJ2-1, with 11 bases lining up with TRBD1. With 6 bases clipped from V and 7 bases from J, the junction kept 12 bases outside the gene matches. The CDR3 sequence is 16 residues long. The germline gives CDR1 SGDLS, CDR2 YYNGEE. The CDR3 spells CASIPRGTGGKNEQFF. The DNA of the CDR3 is TGTGCCAGCATCCCTCGTGGGACAGGGGGGAAGAATGAGCAGTTCTTC. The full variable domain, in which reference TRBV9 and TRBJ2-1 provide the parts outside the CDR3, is DSGVTQTPKHLITATGQRVTLRCSPRSGDLSVYWYQQSLDQGLQFLIQYYNGEERAKGNILERFSAQQFPDLHSELNLSSLELGDSALYFCASIPRGTGGKNEQFFGPGTRLTVL.

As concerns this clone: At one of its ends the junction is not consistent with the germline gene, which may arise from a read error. CDR3 in DNA: TGTGCCACCAGACGGGTGGGAAACACCTGGGAGCTGTTTTTT. Its translation is CATRRVGNTWELFF. The chain has TRBV6-4 and TRBJ2-2, with D unresolved. The CDR3 has 14 residues. Germline-derived CDR1 and CDR2 are MRHNA and SNTAGT.

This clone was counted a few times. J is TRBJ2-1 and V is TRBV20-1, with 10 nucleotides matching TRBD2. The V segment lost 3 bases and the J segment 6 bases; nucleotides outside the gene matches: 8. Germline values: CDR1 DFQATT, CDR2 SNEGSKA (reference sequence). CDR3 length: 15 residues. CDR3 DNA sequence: TGCAGTGCTAGTCGCACTAGCGGGACGCTCAATGAGCAGTTCTTC. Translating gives CSASRTSGTLNEQFF.

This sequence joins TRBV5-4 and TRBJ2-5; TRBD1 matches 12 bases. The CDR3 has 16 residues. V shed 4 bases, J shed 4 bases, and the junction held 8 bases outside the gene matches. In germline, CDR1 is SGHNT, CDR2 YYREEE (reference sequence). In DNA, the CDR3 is TGTGCCAGCAGCAGCCGGGACAGGGGGCTAGGAGAGACCCAGTACTTC. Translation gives CASSSRDRGLGETQYF.

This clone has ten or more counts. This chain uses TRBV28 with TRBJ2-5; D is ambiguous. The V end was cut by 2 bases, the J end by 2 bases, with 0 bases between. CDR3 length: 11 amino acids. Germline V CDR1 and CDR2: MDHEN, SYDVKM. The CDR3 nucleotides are TGTGCCAGCAGTTTACAAGAGACCCAGTACTTC. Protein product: CASSLQETQYF.

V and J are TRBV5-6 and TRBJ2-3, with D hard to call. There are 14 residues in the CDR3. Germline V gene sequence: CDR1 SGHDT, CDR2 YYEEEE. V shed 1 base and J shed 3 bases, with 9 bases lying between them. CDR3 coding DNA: TGTGCCAGCAGCTTGTTCGTGGGGACAGATACGCAGTATTTT. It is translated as CASSLFVGTDTQYF.

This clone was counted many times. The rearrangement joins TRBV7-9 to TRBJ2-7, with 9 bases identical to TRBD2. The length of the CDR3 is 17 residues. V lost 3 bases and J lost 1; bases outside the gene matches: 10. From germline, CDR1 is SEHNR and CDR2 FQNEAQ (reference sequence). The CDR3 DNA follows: TGTGCCAGCAGCTTTTCCCCGTTGACTAGCGGATCCTACGAGCAGTACTTC. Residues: CASSFSPLTSGSYEQYF.

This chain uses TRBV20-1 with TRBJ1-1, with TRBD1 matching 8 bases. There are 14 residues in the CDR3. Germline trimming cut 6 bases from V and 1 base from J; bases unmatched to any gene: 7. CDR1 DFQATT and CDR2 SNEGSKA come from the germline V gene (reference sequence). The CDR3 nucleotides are TGCAGTGCATGGCCGGACAGGGCGAACACTGAAGCTTTCTTT. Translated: CSAWPDRANTEAFF.

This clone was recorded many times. The CDR3 is CAWSPQAGGQGNEQFF. CDR3 in DNA: TGTGCCTGGAGTCCCCAAGCGGGAGGGCAGGGGAATGAGCAGTTCTTC. The genes are TRBV30 and TRBJ2-1; 10 nucleotides match TRBD2. Germline V gene data show CDR1 as GTSNPN and CDR2 as SVGIG (reference sequence). The CDR3 is 16 residues long. V gave up 2 bases and J gave up 7 bases; unmatched junction bases: 11.

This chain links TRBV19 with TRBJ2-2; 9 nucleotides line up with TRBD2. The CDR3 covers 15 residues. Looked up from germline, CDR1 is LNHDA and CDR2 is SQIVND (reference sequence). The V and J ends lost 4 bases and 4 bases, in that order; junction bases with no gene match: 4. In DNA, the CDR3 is TGTGCCAGTAGTAGCGGGAGGGCCTTCACCGGGGAGCTGTTTTTT. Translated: CASSSGRAFTGELFF.

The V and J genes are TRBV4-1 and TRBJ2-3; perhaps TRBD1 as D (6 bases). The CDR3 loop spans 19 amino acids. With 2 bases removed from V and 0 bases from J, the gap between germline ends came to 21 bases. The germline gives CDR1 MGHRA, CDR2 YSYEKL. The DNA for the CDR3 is TGCGCCAGCAGCCAAATACAGGGTCCCATTCAATCTAGCACAGATACGCAGTATTTT. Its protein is CASSQIQGPIQSSTDTQYF.

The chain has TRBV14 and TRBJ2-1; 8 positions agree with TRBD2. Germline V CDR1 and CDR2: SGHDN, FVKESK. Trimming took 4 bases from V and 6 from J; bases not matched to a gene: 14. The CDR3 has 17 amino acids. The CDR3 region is CASSRFPLAVDGNEQFF. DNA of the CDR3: TGTGCCAGCAGCCGCTTCCCACTAGCGGTGGACGGCAATGAGCAGTTCTTC. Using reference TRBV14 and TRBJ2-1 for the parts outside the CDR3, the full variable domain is EAGVTQFPSHSVIEKGQTVTLRCDPISGHDNLYWYRRVMGKEIKFLLHFVKESKQDESGMPNNRFLAERTGGTYSTLKVQPAELEDSGVYFCASSRFPLAVDGNEQFFGPGTRLTVL.

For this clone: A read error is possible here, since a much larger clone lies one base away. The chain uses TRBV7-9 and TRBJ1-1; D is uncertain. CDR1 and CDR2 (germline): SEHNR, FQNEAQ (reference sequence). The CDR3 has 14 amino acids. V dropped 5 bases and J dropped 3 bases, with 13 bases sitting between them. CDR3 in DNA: TGTGCCAGCAGCGCCTGGCAGGTTTACACTGAAGCTTTCTTT. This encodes CASSAWQVYTEAFF.

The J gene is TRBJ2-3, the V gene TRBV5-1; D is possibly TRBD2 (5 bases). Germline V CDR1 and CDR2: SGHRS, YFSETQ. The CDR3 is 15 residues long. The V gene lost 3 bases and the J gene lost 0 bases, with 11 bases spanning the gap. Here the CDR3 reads CASSSRWTSTDTQYF. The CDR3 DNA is TGCGCCAGCAGCTCACGCTGGACTAGCACAGATACGCAGTATTTT.

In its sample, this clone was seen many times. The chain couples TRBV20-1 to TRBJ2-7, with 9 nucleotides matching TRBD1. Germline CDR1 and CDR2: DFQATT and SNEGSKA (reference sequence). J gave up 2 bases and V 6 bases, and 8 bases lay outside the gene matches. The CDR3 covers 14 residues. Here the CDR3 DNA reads TGCAGTGCGCGACAGGGGGGAGGAACCTACGAGCAGTACTTC. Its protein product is CSARQGGGTYEQYF.

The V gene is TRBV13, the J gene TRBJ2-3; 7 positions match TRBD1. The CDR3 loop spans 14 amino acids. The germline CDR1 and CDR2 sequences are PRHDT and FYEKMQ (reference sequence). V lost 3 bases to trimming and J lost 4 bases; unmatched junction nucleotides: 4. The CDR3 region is CASSFRQGPDTQYF. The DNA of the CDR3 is TGTGCCAGCAGCTTCAGACAGGGCCCAGATACGCAGTATTTT. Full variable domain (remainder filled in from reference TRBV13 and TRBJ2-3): AAGVIQSPRHLIKEKRETATLKCYPIPRHDTVYWYQQGPGQDPQFLISFYEKMQSDKGSIPDRFSAQQFSDYHSELNMSSLELGDSALYFCASSFRQGPDTQYFGPGTRLTVL.

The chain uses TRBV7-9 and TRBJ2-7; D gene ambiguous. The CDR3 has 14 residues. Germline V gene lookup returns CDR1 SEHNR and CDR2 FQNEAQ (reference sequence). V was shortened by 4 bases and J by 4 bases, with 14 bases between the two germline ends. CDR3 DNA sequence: TGTGCCAGCAGCTCGCCTAATGGGGTATACGAGCAGTACTTC. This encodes CASSSPNGVYEQYF. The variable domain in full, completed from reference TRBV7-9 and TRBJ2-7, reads DTGVSQNPRHKITKRGQNVTFRCDPISEHNRLYWYRQTLGQGPEFLTYFQNEAQLEKSRLLSDRFSAERPKGSFSTLEIQRTEQGDSAMYLCASSSPNGVYEQYFGPGTRLTVT.

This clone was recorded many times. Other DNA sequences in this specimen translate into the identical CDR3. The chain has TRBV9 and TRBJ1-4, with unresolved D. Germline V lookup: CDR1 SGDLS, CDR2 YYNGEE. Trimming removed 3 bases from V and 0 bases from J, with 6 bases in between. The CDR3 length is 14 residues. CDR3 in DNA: TGTGCCAGCAGCGCCACTGCAACTAATGAAAAACTGTTTTTT. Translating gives CASSATATNEKLFF. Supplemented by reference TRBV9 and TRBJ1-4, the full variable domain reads DSGVTQTPKHLITATGQRVTLRCSPRSGDLSVYWYQQSLDQGLQFLIQYYNGEERAKGNILERFSAQQFPDLHSELNLSSLELGDSALYFCASSATATNEKLFFGSGTQLSVL.

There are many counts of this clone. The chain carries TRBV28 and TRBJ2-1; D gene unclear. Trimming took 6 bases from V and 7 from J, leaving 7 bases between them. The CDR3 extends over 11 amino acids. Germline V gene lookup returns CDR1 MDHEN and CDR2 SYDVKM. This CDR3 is CASSSRNEQFF. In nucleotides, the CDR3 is TGTGCCAGCAGCTCTAGAAATGAGCAGTTCTTC. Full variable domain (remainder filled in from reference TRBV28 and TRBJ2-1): DVKVTQSSRYLVKRTGEKVFLECVQDMDHENMFWYRQDPGLGLRLIYFSYDVKMKEKGDIPEGYSVSREKKERFSLILESASTNQTSMYLCASSSRNEQFFGPGTRLTVL.

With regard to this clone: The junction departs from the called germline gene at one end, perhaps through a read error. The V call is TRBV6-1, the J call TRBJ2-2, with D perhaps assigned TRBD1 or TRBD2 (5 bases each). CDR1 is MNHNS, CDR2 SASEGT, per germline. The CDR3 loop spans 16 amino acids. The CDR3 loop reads CASMGLAGANTGELCF. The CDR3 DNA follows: TGTGCCAGCATGGGGCTGGCGGGCGCGAACACCGGGGAGCTGTGTTTT.

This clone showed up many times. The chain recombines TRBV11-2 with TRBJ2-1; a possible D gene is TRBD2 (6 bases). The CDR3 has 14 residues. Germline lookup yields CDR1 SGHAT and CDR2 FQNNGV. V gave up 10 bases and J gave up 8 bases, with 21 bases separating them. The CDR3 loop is CATRKLANYDEQFF. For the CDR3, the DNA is TGTGCCACCCGGAAACTAGCCAATTACGATGAGCAGTTCTTC.